The text below deals with one TCR beta chain. Its specificity is not known. This sample was taken from a study of shared clonotypes between healthy human individuals. On the study more broadly: Donors were a couple of women and three men aged 18 to 49. Points from the study as a whole: Memory subsets generally showed smaller estimated richness than naive subsets did. The diversity represented, both genetic and in exposure history, was limited by few donors.

The table came from immunoSEQ multiplex PCR; TCRdb's copy has only in-frame clones and leaves some out. The table records under 1,100,000 clones, about four fifths of them present only once. The germline CDR1 and CDR2 sequences are SGDLS and YYNGEE. The ends were cut back, 4 bases at V and 0 bases at J, with 7 bases in the middle. This CDR3 is 13 amino acids long. Sequencing was done on a sample of memory CD4+ T cells from PBMCs. The subset: CD45RA-negative fraction. The sequence was collected from a man aged 18 to 35 in good health. Some clones in this sample may be carry-over from other donors' samples. The chain has TRBV9 and TRBJ1-1, with D unresolved. The CDR3 spells CASSTSLNTEAFF. The CDR3 DNA is TGTGCCAGCAGCACTTCCTTGAACACTGAAGCTTTCTTT.